A selection of T cell receptor beta chains follows, all from one sample in a study of shared clonotypes between healthy human individuals. Only in-frame clones appear in the TCRdb table, and some are missing; sequencing was by immunoSEQ multiplex PCR. The data contain some 1.1 million clones, around three quarters of them singletons. Sequenced material: memory CD4+ T cells from PBMCs. The receptor source for this set is a man between 18 and 35 years old in good health. Some clones in this sample may be carry-over from other donors' samples. Both conserved end residues are trimmed from each CDR3. Fields, in order: CDR3 protein, J gene, CDR3 length, V gene.

ASQRWLAGVSTDTQY	TRBJ2-3	15	TRBV5-4
ASSPLDRVGDYGYT	TRBJ1-2	14	TRBV18
ASSLEAVSYEQY	TRBJ2-7	12	TRBV5-5
AWSLSSADTEAF	TRBJ1-1	12	TRBV30
ASSFVAASSYEQY	TRBJ2-7	13	TRBV7-2
AIRQSNSPLH	TRBJ1-6	10	TRBV10-3
ASRQQYEQY	TRBJ2-7	9	TRBV6-1
ASSRAGGGSTSIADTQY	TRBJ2-3	17	TRBV5-4
ATREGFDTVQQH	TRBJ1-5	12	TRBV15
ASSLGRGGGYT	TRBJ1-2	11	TRBV28
ASSDFLAGVGEQF	TRBJ2-1	13	TRBV6-4
ASSRAVAEANVLT	TRBJ2-6	13	TRBV2
ASSRSTGGIQPQH	TRBJ1-5	13	TRBV11-2
ASSLSSLDTQY	TRBJ2-3	11	TRBV5-1
ASGGASTDTQY	TRBJ2-3	11	TRBV7-3
ASSLGARAGYT	TRBJ1-2	11	TRBV7-9
ASSQAALAGIYEQY	TRBJ2-7	14	TRBV4-2
ASSLLGTGYT	TRBJ1-2	10	TRBV7-9
ASSSGTPGTQY	TRBJ2-3	11	TRBV28
ASSPTSMGYEQY	TRBJ2-7	12	TRBV18
ASSRTRGNEQF	TRBJ2-1	11	TRBV7-2
ASSRLAGGETQY	TRBJ2-5	12	TRBV6-5
ASSESNRGVTNEKLF	TRBJ1-4	15	TRBV21-1
AWSGLGRGFYEQY	TRBJ2-7	13	TRBV30
ASSYKGTGDTDTQY	TRBJ2-3	14	TRBV18
ASSALAGSRTGELF	TRBJ2-2	14	TRBV5-1
ASSSLAGVGTDTQY	TRBJ2-3	14	TRBV11-2
ASSQRVTGGGYGYT	TRBJ1-2	14	TRBV14
ASSPGMNTEAF	TRBJ1-1	11	TRBV5-1
ARRARDSISNTGELF	TRBJ2-2	15	TRBV30
ASSLGAGGSGELF	TRBJ2-2	13	TRBV7-6
ASSLGRGQQETQY	TRBJ2-5	13	TRBV5-1
ASSLEGQGPYNEQF	TRBJ2-1	14	TRBV7-8
ASSSGQGTEAF	TRBJ1-1	11	TRBV5-4
ASRMGRNNEQF	TRBJ2-1	11	TRBV7-2
ASSAQGARVQPQH	TRBJ1-5	13	TRBV19
ASNRGTTEAF	TRBJ1-1	10	TRBV9
ASSLGRRSYEQY	TRBJ2-7	12	TRBV7-2
ASYKTGWAYGYT	TRBJ1-2	12	TRBV28
ASMSGQFFSNQPQH	TRBJ1-5	14	TRBV19
ATSTPTPLAGESTDTQY	TRBJ2-3	17	TRBV15
ASSFHTQY	TRBJ2-3	8	TRBV11-2
ASSYPTGTGSYEQY	TRBJ2-7	14	TRBV6-6
ASSWGTANQETQY	TRBJ2-5	13	TRBV5-1
ASSQDGWGGANVLT	TRBJ2-6	14	TRBV4-3
ASSSGDRKSYEQY	TRBJ2-7	13	TRBV28
ASSRGVGGAPTEAF	TRBJ1-1	14	TRBV27
ASSNRGVQTDTQY	TRBJ2-3	13	TRBV5-1
ASSYRSGRVGELF	TRBJ2-2	13	TRBV5-1
ASSLSGTGSTYEQY	TRBJ2-7	14	TRBV5-5
ATSRDWEGNYGYT	TRBJ1-2	13	TRBV15
ASSWTGGVSGYT	TRBJ1-2	12	TRBV27
ASSLWGDPVTTYSF	TRBJ2-1	14	TRBV7-9
ASSWAGTGLYEQY	TRBJ2-7	13	TRBV5-6
ASTRDRAHNEKLF	TRBJ1-4	13	TRBV2